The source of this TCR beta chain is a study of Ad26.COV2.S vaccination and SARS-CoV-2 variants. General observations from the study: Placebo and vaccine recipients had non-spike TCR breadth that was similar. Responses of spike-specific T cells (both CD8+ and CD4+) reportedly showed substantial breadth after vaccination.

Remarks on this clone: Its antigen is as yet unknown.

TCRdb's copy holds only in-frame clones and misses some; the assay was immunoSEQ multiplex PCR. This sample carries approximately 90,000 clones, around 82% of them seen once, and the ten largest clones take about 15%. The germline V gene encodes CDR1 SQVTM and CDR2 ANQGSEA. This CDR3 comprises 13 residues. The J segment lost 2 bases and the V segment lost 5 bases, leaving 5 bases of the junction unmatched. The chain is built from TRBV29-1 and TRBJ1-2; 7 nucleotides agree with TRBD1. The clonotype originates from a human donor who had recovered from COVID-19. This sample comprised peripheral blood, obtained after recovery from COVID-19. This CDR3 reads CSVLLQGNYGYTF. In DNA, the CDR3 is TGCAGCGTTTTACTACAGGGGAACTATGGCTACACCTTC.